A selection of T cell receptor beta chains follows, all from one sample in a study of blood T cells in healthy people across ages. TCRdb recomputed calls from the 5' RACE reads with MiXCR, one row per CDR3 protein. The sample consists of 1.5 million to 1.8 million distinct CDR3 sequences, about 42% of them appearing once. Source material: blood. The receptor source for this set is a young woman in good health. CDR3s include the opening cysteine and the closing phenylalanine or tryptophan. Each record gives: V gene, J gene, clone size, D gene, CDR3 protein, CDR3 DNA. The D gene is left open where the match is weak. The size of a clone is reported for some rows only, either as once, few or many, or as a class for expanded clones.

>TRBV4-1|TRBJ2-1|few|-
CASSHIKSSYNEQFF
TGCGCCAGCAGCCACATAAAGAGCTCCTACAATGAGCAGTTCTTC
>TRBV20-1|TRBJ2-3|many|-
CSGVTGGGTDTQYF
TGCAGTGGGGTTACCGGAGGGGGCACAGATACGCAGTATTTT
>TRBV6-5|TRBJ2-5|-|TRBD1
CASSPDREFQETQYF
TGTGCCAGCAGCCCGGACAGGGAATTTCAAGAGACCCAGTACTTC
>TRBV20-1|TRBJ2-7|-|TRBD2
CSAASGSYEQYF
TGCAGTGCAGCTAGCGGGAGCTACGAGCAGTACTTC
>TRBV4-1|TRBJ2-1|few|TRBD2
CASSPRLAGLSGEQFF
TGCGCCAGCAGCCCAAGACTAGCGGGTCTTTCGGGTGAGCAGTTCTTC
>TRBV6-5|TRBJ2-7|-|-
CASSYSTATYNEQYF
TGTGCCAGCAGTTACTCAACAGCTACCTACAATGAGCAGTACTTC
>TRBV6-5|TRBJ2-7|-|-
CASSYIDSGQKQYF
TGTGCCAGCAGTTATATCGATTCAGGGCAAAAGCAGTACTTC
>TRBV20-1|TRBJ1-1|once|-
CSATQALNTEAFF
TGCAGTGCAACACAGGCGTTGAACACTGAAGCTTTCTTT
>TRBV20-1|TRBJ2-1|few|-
CSARFSGNNEQFF
TGCAGTGCTAGGTTTTCGGGAAACAATGAGCAGTTCTTC
>TRBV20-1|TRBJ1-4|few|-
CSARDPRGWEKLFF
TGCAGTGCTAGAGATCCCCGGGGATGGGAAAAACTGTTTTTT
>TRBV20-1|TRBJ2-4|-|-
CSARVLLDTNIQYF
TGCAGTGCTAGAGTACTCCTGGACACAAACATTCAGTACTTC
>TRBV6-5|TRBJ1-4|-|TRBD1
CPSSYSTGWDEKLFF
TGTCCCAGCAGTTACTCGACAGGGTGGGACGAAAAACTGTTTTTT
>TRBV20-1|TRBJ2-1|-|-
CSATAVTEEQFF
TGCAGTGCGACGGCAGTGACGGAGGAGCAGTTCTTC
>TRBV6-5|TRBJ1-6|-|TRBD1
CASRNRGDSPLHF
TGTGCCAGCAGGAACAGGGGAGACTCACCCCTCCACTTT
>TRBV7-9|TRBJ1-1|few|-
CASNREGGTEAFF
TGTGCCAGCAATAGAGAGGGAGGCACTGAAGCTTTCTTT
>TRBV19|TRBJ1-1|-|TRBD1
CASSPSGQGATGTEAFF
TGTGCCAGTAGCCCCTCCGGACAGGGGGCTACGGGCACTGAAGCTTTCTTT
>TRBV21-1|TRBJ2-1|-|-
CASTSAPTLCGPFYNEQFF
TGTGCCAGCACTTCGGCACCAACTCTTTGCGGGCCCTTTTACAATGAGCAGTTCTTC
>TRBV4-3|TRBJ1-2|few|-
CASSQEIRPGSYGYTF
TGCGCCAGCAGCCAAGAGATAAGGCCGGGATCCTATGGCTACACCTTC
>TRBV12-3/TRBV12-4|TRBJ2-5|once|-
CASSHTGGNEQYF
TGTGCCAGCAGTCACACAGGTGGCAATGAGCAGTACTTC
>TRBV18|TRBJ2-7|few|TRBD1
CASSSIGTGLSYEQYF
TGTGCCAGCTCGTCGATCGGGACAGGGCTTTCCTACGAGCAGTACTTC
>TRBV9|TRBJ2-1|-|-
CASSVEHRGEQFF
TGTGCCAGCAGCGTAGAACATCGTGGGGAGCAGTTCTTC
>TRBV29-1|TRBJ1-2|few|-
CSVPLTGSGYTF
TGCAGCGTTCCACTCACAGGGAGCGGCTACACCTTC
>TRBV28|TRBJ1-1|-|-
CASSLPTGGNTEAFF
TGTGCCAGCAGTTTACCTACGGGGGGGAACACTGAAGCTTTCTTT
>TRBV11-2|TRBJ1-6|-|TRBD1
CASRNNRDRNSPLHF
TGTGCCAGCCGAAACAACCGGGACAGAAATTCGCCCCTCCACTTT
>TRBV7-2|TRBJ2-5|few|-
CASSLALTQGETQYF
TGTGCCAGCAGCTTAGCGTTAACGCAGGGGGAGACCCAGTACTTC
>TRBV10-3|TRBJ1-2|few|-
CAISALDPVYGYTF
TGTGCCATCAGTGCTCTGGATCCAGTCTATGGCTACACCTTC